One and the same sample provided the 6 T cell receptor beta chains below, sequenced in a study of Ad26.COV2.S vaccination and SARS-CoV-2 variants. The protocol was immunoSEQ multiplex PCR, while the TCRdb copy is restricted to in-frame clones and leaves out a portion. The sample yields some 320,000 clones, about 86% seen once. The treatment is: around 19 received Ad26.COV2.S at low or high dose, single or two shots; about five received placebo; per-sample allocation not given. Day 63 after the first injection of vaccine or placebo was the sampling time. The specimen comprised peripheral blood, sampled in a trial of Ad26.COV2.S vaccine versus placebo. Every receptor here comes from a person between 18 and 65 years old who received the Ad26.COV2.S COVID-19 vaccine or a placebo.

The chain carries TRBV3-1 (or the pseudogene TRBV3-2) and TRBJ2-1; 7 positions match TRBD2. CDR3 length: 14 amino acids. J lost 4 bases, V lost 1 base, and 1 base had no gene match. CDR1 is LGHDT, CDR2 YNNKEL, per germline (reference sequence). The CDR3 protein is CASSQVGGYNEQFF. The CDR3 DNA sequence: TGTGCCAGCAGCCAAGTGGGGGGGTACAATGAGCAGTTCTTC.

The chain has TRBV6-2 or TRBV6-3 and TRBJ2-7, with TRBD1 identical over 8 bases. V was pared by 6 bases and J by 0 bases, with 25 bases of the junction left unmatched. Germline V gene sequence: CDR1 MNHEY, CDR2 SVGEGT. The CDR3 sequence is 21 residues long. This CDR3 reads CASSLSLSSKDRTGSSYEQYF. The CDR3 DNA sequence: TGTGCCAGCAGCCTGAGCTTGTCATCGAAAGATAGGACAGGGAGCTCCTACGAGCAGTACTTC.

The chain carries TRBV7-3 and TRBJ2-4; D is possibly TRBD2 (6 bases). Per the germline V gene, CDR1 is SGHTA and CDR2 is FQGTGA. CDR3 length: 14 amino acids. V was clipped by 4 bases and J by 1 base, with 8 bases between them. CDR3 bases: TGTGCCAGCAGCTCCGCGGGGGCCAAAAACATTCAGTACTTC. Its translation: CASSSAGAKNIQYF.

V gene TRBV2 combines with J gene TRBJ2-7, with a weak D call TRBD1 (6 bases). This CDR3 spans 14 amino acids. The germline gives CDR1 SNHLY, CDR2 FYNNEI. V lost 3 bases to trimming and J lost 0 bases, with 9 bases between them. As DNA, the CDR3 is TGTGCCAGCAGTGATCACAGGGACTCCTACGAGCAGTACTTC. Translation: CASSDHRDSYEQYF.

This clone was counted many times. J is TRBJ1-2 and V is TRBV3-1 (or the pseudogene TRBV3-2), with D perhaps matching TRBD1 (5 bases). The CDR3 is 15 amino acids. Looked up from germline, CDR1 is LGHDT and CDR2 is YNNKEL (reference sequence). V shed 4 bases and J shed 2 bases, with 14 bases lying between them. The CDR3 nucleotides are TGTGCCAGCAGCCGGGGGTCCGGGATGAACTATGGCTACACCTTC. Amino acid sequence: CASSRGSGMNYGYTF.

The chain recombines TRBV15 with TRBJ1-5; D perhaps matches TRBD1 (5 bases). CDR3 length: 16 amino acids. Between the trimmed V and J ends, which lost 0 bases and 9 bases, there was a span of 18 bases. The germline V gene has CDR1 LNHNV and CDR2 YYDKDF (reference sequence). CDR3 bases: TGTGCCACCAGCAGAGATCTTGGGTCGGGGGTGGCGCCCCAGCATTTT. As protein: CATSRDLGSGVAPQHF.